These T cell receptor beta chains were read from a single sample in a study of T cells in Graves' hyperthyroidism and ophthalmopathy. Using its own MiXCR run on the multiplex PCR reads, TCRdb lists one record per CDR3 protein. The table lists approximately 560,000 distinct CDR3 sequences, about half of them singletons. The material sequenced was peripheral blood or thyroid tissue (not recorded which). The receptors come from a young woman with Graves' hyperthyroidism. The CDR3 runs from the conserved cysteine through the conserved F or W. A D gene is named only where the DNA matches it firmly. Rows may omit the clone size; those that give it use once, few, many or a size class.

clone_size: NA
j_call: TRBJ2-3
v_call: TRBV24-1
d_call: TRBD2
cdr3_aa: CATSDSPSGMADTQYF
cdr3_nt: TGTGCCACCAGTGATTCACCTAGCGGGATGGCAGATACGCAGTATTTT

clone_size: few
j_call: TRBJ2-5
v_call: TRBV20-1
d_call: TRBD2
cdr3_aa: CSATTSGRAGETQYF
cdr3_nt: TGCAGTGCTACCACTAGCGGGAGGGCCGGAGAGACCCAGTACTTC

clone_size: NA
j_call: TRBJ1-4
v_call: TRBV12-3/TRBV12-4
d_call: TRBD1
cdr3_aa: CASSIRDRDEKLFF
cdr3_nt: TGTGCCAGCAGTATCCGGGACAGGGATGAAAAACTGTTTTTT

clone_size: once
j_call: TRBJ1-1
v_call: TRBV10-3
d_call: NA
cdr3_aa: CASIGGLGAEAFF
cdr3_nt: TGTGCCAGCATAGGGGGATTAGGCGCTGAAGCTTTCTTT

clone_size: NA
j_call: TRBJ1-1
v_call: TRBV20-1
d_call: TRBD1
cdr3_aa: CSRPGQLNTEAFF
cdr3_nt: TGCAGCAGACCGGGACAGCTGAACACTGAAGCTTTCTTT

clone_size: few
j_call: TRBJ2-7
v_call: TRBV7-2
d_call: NA
cdr3_aa: CASGFFPGGAYEQYF
cdr3_nt: TGTGCCAGCGGGTTCTTCCCCGGGGGAGCCTACGAGCAGTACTTC

clone_size: few
j_call: TRBJ1-1
v_call: TRBV7-9
d_call: NA
cdr3_aa: CASSSEALTEAFF
cdr3_nt: TGTGCCAGCAGCTCAGAGGCCCTCACTGAAGCTTTCTTT

clone_size: once
j_call: TRBJ1-2
v_call: TRBV15
d_call: NA
cdr3_aa: CATSSSRAGYTF
cdr3_nt: TGTGCCACCAGCAGTTCGCGGGCTGGCTACACCTTC

clone_size: few
j_call: TRBJ1-6
v_call: TRBV9
d_call: NA
cdr3_aa: CASSPRQRNFGSPLHF
cdr3_nt: TGTGCCAGCAGCCCCCGCCAAAGGAATTTCGGTTCACCCCTCCACTTT

clone_size: NA
j_call: TRBJ2-3
v_call: TRBV20-1
d_call: TRBD2
cdr3_aa: CSAPTSGTDTQYF
cdr3_nt: TGCAGTGCTCCTACTAGCGGCACAGATACGCAGTATTTT

clone_size: few
j_call: TRBJ2-2
v_call: TRBV20-1
d_call: NA
cdr3_aa: CSARFGDTGELFF
cdr3_nt: TGCAGTGCTAGGTTCGGGGACACCGGGGAGCTGTTTTTT

clone_size: many
j_call: TRBJ1-2
v_call: TRBV25-1
d_call: NA
cdr3_aa: CASSVSGGGYYGYTF
cdr3_nt: TGTGCCAGCAGTGTTTCCGGGGGGGGCTACTATGGCTACACCTTC

clone_size: few
j_call: TRBJ1-1
v_call: TRBV7-9
d_call: NA
cdr3_aa: CASSSTGLRDTEAFF
cdr3_nt: TGTGCCAGCAGTTCGACAGGTTTGAGGGACACTGAAGCTTTCTTT

clone_size: NA
j_call: TRBJ1-5
v_call: TRBV25-1
d_call: TRBD1
cdr3_aa: CAGTVENQPQHF
cdr3_nt: TGTGCGGGGACAGTCGAGAATCAGCCCCAGCATTTT

clone_size: NA
j_call: TRBJ2-5
v_call: TRBV2
d_call: TRBD2
cdr3_aa: CASKTSGGETQYF
cdr3_nt: TGTGCCAGCAAAACTAGCGGGGGAGAGACCCAGTACTTC

clone_size: many
j_call: TRBJ2-5
v_call: TRBV29-1
d_call: TRBD1
cdr3_aa: CSVVPATGGQETQYF
cdr3_nt: TGCAGCGTTGTTCCCGCGACAGGGGGCCAAGAGACCCAGTACTTC

clone_size: NA
j_call: TRBJ1-3
v_call: TRBV5-6
d_call: NA
cdr3_aa: CASSLFGSGNTIYF
cdr3_nt: TGTGCCAGCAGCTTGTTCGGCTCTGGAAACACCATATATTTT

clone_size: NA
j_call: TRBJ2-7
v_call: TRBV7-9
d_call: TRBD2
cdr3_aa: CASSFLAGDLYEQYF
cdr3_nt: TGTGCCAGCAGCTTCCTAGCGGGAGATCTCTACGAGCAGTACTTC

clone_size: few
j_call: TRBJ2-7
v_call: TRBV7-9
d_call: NA
cdr3_aa: CASSQVVVDEQYF
cdr3_nt: TGCGCCAGCAGCCAAGTGGTTGTGGATGAGCAGTACTTC

clone_size: NA
j_call: TRBJ2-2
v_call: TRBV25-1
d_call: NA
cdr3_aa: CASSVLAPTGELFF
cdr3_nt: TGTGCCAGCAGTGTGCTAGCGCCCACCGGGGAGCTGTTTTTT

clone_size: NA
j_call: TRBJ1-2
v_call: TRBV24-1
d_call: NA
cdr3_aa: CATSDHGQRANYGYTF
cdr3_nt: TGTGCCACCAGTGATCACGGACAGAGAGCTAACTATGGCTACACCTTC

clone_size: once
j_call: TRBJ1-6
v_call: TRBV10-3
d_call: NA
cdr3_aa: CAISASGYTLHF
cdr3_nt: TGTGCCATCAGTGCCTCCGGGTATACCCTCCACTTT